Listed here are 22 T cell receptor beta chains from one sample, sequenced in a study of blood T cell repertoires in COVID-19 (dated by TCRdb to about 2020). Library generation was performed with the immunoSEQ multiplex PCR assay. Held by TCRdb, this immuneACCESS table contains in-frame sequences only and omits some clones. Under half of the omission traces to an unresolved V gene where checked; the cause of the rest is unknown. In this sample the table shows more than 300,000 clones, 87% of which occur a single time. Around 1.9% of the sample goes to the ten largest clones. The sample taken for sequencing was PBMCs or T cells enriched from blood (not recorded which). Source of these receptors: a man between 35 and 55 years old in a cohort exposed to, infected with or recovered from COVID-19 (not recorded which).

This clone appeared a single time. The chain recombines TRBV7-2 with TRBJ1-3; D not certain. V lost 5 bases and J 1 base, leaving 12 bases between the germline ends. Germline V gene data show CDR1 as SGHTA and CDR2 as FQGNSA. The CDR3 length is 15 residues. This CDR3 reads CASSLSLESGNTIYF. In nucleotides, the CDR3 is TGTGCCAGCAGCCTCTCCCTGGAGTCTGGAAACACCATATATTTT.

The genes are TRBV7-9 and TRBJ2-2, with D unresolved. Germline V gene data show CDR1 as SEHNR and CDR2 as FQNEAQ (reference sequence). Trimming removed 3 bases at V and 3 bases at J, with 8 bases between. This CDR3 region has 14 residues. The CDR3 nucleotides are TGTGCCAGCAGCTTTTCGATAGACACCGGGGAGCTGTTTTTT. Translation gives CASSFSIDTGELFF. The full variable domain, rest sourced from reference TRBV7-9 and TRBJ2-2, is DTGVSQNPRHKITKRGQNVTFRCDPISEHNRLYWYRQTLGQGPEFLTYFQNEAQLEKSRLLSDRFSAERPKGSFSTLEIQRTEQGDSAMYLCASSFSIDTGELFFGEGSRLTVL.

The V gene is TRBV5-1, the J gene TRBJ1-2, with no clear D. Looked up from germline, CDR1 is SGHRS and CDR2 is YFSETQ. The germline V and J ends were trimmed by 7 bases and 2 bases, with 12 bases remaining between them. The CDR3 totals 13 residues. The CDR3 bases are TGCGCCAGCGGTGAGGAACCCAACTATGGCTACACCTTC. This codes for CASGEEPNYGYTF.

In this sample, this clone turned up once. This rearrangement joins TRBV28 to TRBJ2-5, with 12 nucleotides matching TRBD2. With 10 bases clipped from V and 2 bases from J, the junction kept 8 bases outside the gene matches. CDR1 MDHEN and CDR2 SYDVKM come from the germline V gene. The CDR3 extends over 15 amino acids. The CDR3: CATRQTSGRQETQYF. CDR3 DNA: TGTGCCACTCGGCAGACTAGCGGGAGACAAGAGACCCAGTACTTC.

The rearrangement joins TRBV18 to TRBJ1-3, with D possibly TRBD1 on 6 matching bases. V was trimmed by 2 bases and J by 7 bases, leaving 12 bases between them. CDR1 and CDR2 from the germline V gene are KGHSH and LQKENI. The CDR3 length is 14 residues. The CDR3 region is CASSPNREVNTIYF. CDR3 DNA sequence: TGTGCCAGCTCACCAAACAGGGAAGTGAACACCATATATTTT.

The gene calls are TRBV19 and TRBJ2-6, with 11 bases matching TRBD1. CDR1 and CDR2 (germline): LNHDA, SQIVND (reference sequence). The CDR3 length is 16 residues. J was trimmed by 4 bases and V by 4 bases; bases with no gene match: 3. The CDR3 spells CASSRTGGPGANVLTF. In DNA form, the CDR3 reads TGTGCCAGTAGTAGGACAGGGGGCCCCGGGGCCAACGTCCTGACTTTC.

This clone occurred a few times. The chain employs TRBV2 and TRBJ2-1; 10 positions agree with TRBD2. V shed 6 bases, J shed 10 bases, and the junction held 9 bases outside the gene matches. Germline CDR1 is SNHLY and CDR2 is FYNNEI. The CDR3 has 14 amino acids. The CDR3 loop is CASSPLAGVGEQFF. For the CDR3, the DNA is TGTGCCAGCAGCCCCCTAGCGGGAGTCGGAGAGCAGTTCTTC.

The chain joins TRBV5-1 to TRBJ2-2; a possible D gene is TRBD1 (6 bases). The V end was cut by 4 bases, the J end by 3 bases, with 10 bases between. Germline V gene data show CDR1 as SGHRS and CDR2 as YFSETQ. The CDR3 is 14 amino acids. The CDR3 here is CASSPGTHTGELFF. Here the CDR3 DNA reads TGCGCCAGCAGCCCCGGGACACACACCGGGGAGCTGTTTTTT.

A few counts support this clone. This CDR3 reads CASSLMAYEQYF. CDR3 in DNA: TGTGCCAGTAGCCTAATGGCCTACGAGCAGTACTTC. The chain is built from TRBV6-5 and TRBJ2-7; D remains ambiguous. The V and J ends lost 9 bases and 2 bases respectively, with 11 bases between them. The CDR3 is made up of 12 amino acids. Germline V CDR1 and CDR2: MNHEY, SVGAGI.

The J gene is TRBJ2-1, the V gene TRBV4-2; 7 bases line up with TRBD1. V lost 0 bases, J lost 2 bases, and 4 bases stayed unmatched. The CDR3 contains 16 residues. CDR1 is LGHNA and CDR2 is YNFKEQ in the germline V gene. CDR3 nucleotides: TGTGCCAGCAGCCAAGAAGGGCAGGGGGCCTACAATGAGCAGTTCTTC. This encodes CASSQEGQGAYNEQFF.

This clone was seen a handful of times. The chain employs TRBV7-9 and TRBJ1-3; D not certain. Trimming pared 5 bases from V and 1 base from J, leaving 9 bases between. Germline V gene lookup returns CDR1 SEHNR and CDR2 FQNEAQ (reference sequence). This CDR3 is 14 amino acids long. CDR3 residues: CASSPVRSGNTIYF. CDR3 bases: TGTGCCAGCAGCCCCGTGCGATCTGGAAACACCATATATTTT.

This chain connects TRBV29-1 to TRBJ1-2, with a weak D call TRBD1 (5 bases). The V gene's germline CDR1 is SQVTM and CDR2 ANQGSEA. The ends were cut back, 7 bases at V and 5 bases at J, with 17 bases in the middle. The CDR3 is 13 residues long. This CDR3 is CSANGAAVYGYTF. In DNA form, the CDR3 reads TGCAGCGCCAATGGGGCAGCAGTTTATGGCTACACCTTC.

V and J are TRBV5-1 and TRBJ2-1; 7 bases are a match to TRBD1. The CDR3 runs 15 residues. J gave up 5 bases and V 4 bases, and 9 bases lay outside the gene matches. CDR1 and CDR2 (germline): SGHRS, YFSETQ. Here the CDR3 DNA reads TGCGCCAGCAGCCGGGACAGTTCGCTAAACAATGAGCAGTTCTTC. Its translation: CASSRDSSLNNEQFF.

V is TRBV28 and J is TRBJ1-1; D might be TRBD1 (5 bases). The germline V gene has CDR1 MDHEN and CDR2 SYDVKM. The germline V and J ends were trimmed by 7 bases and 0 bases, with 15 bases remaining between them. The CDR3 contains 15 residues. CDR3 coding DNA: TGTGCCAGCACCTACCTGGGGGGGATGAACACTGAAGCTTTCTTT. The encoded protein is CASTYLGGMNTEAFF. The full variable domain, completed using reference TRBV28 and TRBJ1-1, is DVKVTQSSRYLVKRTGEKVFLECVQDMDHENMFWYRQDPGLGLRLIYFSYDVKMKEKGDIPEGYSVSREKKERFSLILESASTNQTSMYLCASTYLGGMNTEAFFGQGTRLTVV.

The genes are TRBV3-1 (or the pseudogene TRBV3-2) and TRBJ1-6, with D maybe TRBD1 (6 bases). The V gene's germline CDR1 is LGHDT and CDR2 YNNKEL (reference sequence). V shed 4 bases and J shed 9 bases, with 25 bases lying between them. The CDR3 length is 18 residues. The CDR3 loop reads CASSPPPTTGLGSSPLHF. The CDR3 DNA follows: TGTGCCAGCAGCCCCCCACCGACGACAGGCCTGGGGAGTTCACCCCTCCACTTT.

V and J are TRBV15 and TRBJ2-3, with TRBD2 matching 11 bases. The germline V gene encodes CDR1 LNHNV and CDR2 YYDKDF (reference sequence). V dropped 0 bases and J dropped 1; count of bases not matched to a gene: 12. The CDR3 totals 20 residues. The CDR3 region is CATSREKFSGRASGTDTQYF. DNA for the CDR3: TGTGCCACCAGCAGAGAAAAGTTTAGCGGGAGGGCCTCTGGCACAGATACGCAGTATTTT.

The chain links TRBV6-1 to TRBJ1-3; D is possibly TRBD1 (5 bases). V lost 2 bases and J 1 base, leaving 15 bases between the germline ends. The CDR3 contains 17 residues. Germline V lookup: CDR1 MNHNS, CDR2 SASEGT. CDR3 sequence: CASSEWGPRASGNTIYF. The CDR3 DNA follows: TGTGCCAGCAGTGAATGGGGCCCCAGAGCTTCTGGAAACACCATATATTTT.

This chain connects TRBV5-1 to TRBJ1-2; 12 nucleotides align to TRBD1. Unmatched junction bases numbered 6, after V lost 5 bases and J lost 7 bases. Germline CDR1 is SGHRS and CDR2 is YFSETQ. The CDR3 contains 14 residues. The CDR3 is CASREGQGAGGYTF. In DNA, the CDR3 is TGCGCCAGCAGGGAGGGACAGGGGGCAGGTGGCTACACCTTC.

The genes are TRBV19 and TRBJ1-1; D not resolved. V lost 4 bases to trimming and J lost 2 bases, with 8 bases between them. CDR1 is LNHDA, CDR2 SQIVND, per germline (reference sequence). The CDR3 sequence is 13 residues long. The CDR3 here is CASSSGRNTEAFF. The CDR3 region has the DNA TGTGCCAGTAGTAGTGGGCGAAACACTGAAGCTTTCTTT.

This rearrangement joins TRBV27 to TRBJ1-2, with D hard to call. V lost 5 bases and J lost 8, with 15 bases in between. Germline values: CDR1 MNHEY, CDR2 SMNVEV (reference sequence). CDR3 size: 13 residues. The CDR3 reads CASSSPPGWGYTF. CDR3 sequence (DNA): TGTGCCAGCAGTAGCCCCCCGGGGTGGGGCTACACCTTC.

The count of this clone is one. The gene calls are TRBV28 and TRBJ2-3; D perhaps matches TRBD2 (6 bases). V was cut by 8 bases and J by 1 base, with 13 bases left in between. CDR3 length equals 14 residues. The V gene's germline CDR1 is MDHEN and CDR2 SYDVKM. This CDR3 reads CASGLWGGTDTQYF. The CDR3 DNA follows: TGTGCCAGCGGACTGTGGGGGGGCACAGATACGCAGTATTTT.

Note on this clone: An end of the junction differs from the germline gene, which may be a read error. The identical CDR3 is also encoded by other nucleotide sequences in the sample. Written as DNA, the CDR3 is TGTGCCAGCAGCCTAGCGGGCTCACAAGAGACCCAGTACTTC. Protein sequence: CASSLAGSQETQYF. The rearrangement joins TRBV7-2 to TRBJ2-5, with 8 bases fitting TRBD2. The CDR3 is 14 amino acids. The V gene's germline CDR1 is SGHTA and CDR2 FQGNSA.